This T cell receptor beta chain was retrieved from a study of cytomegalovirus exposure and HLA in healthy donors. In regard to this clone: Antigen: not known.

Whole-study findings and limits: In a later analysis, parvovirus B19, influenza, CMV and Epstein-Barr virus appeared linked to several top co-occurrence clusters. Despite most TCR sequences being rare, some public TCRs occurred in many donors. Productive status was seen about 90% or about 30% of the time for most TCR beta V segments in an earlier analysis. Serostatus for CMV was the only available immune exposure information.

Amplification used 60 Vbeta primers and 13 Jbeta primers. Sequenced by immunoSEQ multiplex PCR; TCRdb stores in-frame clones only, minus some. Altogether more than 90,000 clones are present, roughly 79% being singletons, with the ten largest covering about 4.3%. The CDR3 sequence is 15 residues long. V was pared by 4 bases and J by 7 bases, with 6 bases of the junction left unmatched. Germline assignment: CDR1 SGHNT and CDR2 YYREEE (reference sequence). The origin of this receptor is a man aged 40-55 years in good health and CMV-seronegative. The chain has TRBV5-4 and TRBJ2-2; 11 bases match TRBD2. Sequencing was done on a sample of PBMCs. The CDR3 reads CASSHSGGAFGELFF. The DNA of the CDR3 is TGTGCCAGCAGCCATAGCGGGGGGGCCTTCGGGGAGCTGTTTTTT.